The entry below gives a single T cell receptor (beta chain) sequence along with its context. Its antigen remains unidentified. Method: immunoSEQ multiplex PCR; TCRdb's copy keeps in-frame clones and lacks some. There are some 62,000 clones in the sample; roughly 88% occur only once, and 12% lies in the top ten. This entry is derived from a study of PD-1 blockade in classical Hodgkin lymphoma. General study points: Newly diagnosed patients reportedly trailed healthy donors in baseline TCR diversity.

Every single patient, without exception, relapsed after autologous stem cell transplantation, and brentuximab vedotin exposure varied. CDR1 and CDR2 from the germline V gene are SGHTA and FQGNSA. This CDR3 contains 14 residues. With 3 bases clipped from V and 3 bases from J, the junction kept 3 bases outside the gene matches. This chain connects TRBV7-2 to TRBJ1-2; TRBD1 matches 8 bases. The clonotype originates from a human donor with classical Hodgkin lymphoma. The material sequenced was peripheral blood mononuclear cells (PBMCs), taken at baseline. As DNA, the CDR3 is TGTGCCAGCAGCTTGCAGACAGGGGACTATGGCTACACCTTC. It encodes CASSLQTGDYGYTF.